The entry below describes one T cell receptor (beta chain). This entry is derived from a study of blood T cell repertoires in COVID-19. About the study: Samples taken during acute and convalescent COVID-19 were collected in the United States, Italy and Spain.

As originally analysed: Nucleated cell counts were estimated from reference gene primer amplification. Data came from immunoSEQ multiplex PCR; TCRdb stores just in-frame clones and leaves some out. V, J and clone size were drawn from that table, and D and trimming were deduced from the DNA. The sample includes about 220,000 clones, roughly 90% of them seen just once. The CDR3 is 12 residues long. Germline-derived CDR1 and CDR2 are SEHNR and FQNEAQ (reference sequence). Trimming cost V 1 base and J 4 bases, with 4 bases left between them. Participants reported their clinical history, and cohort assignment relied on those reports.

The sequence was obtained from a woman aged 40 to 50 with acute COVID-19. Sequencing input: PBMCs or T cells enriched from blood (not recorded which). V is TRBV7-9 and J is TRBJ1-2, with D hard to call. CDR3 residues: CASSLGGYGYTF. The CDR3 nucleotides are TGTGCCAGCAGCTTAGGAGGCTATGGCTACACCTTC. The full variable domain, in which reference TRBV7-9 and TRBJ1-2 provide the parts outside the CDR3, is DTGVSQNPRHKITKRGQNVTFRCDPISEHNRLYWYRQTLGQGPEFLTYFQNEAQLEKSRLLSDRFSAERPKGSFSTLEIQRTEQGDSAMYLCASSLGGYGYTFGSGTRLTVV.